These 15 T cell receptor beta chains share one sample of origin, sequenced in a study of CD8 T cells in Susac syndrome. An input of roughly 0.5 to 1 ug of RNA was subjected to reverse transcription using random hexamers. TCRdb reanalysed the immunoSEQ multiplex PCR reads using MiXCR and keeps one entry per CDR3 protein. The sample holds about 110,000 distinct CDR3 sequences, approximately 94% seen once. The sequencing input was CD8+ T cells from PBMCs. The receptors here all came from a human donor with Susac syndrome.

This clonotype has more than one count but fewer than ten. The chain recombines TRBV13 with TRBJ2-1; perhaps TRBD2 as D (6 bases). Germline V CDR1 and CDR2: PRHDT, FYEKMQ (reference sequence). Between the trimmed V and J ends, which lost 5 bases and 8 bases, there was a span of 16 bases. CDR3 length: 14 residues. The CDR3 sequence is CASSPAGGGDEQFF. Written as DNA, the CDR3 is TGTGCCAGCAGCCCCGCAGGAGGAGGGGATGAGCAGTTCTTC.

The chain recombines TRBV5-8 with TRBJ2-7, with 7 bases identical to TRBD1. This CDR3 is built from 16 residues. Germline V gene data show CDR1 as SGHTS and CDR2 as YDEGEE. With 1 base clipped from V and 2 bases from J, the junction kept 9 bases outside the gene matches. CDR3 sequence reads: CASSLPAWTGPYEQYF. The CDR3 DNA reads as TGTGCCAGCAGCTTGCCCGCTTGGACAGGACCCTACGAGCAGTACTTC.

The chain recombines TRBV14 with TRBJ1-5; the match to TRBD1 covers 7 bases. Germline CDR1 SGHDN, CDR2 FVKESK. Unmatched junction bases numbered 14, after V lost 8 bases and J lost 7 bases. CDR3 length: 15 residues. Here the CDR3 DNA reads TGTGCCAGCGCCAGGACAGGTACGGCCCAGCAGCCCCAGCATTTT. Protein product: CASARTGTAQQPQHF. Supplemented by reference TRBV14 and TRBJ1-5, the full variable domain reads EAGVTQFPSHSVIEKGQTVTLRCDPISGHDNLYWYRRVMGKEIKFLLHFVKESKQDESGMPNNRFLAERTGGTYSTLKVQPAELEDSGVYFCASARTGTAQQPQHFGDGTRLSIL.

The chain links TRBV7-6 to TRBJ2-3; D might be TRBD2 (7 bases). The CDR3 covers 15 residues. Looked up from germline, CDR1 is SGHVS and CDR2 is FNYEAQ. V was trimmed by 4 bases and J by 3 bases, leaving 14 bases between them. CDR3 sequence reads: CASSSRGGQTDTQYF. CDR3 bases: TGTGCCAGCAGCTCAAGGGGGGGGCAGACAGATACGCAGTATTTT.

Here the CDR3 reads CSAWTLQETQYF. CDR3 sequence (DNA): TGCAGTGCGTGGACACTCCAAGAGACCCAGTACTTC. The J gene is TRBJ2-5, the V gene TRBV20-1; possible D gene TRBD1, 5 bases. Looked up from germline, CDR1 is DFQATT and CDR2 is SNEGSKA (reference sequence). This CDR3 contains 12 residues. Trimming took off 6 bases at V and 1 base at J, with 9 bases between the two ends.

The V and J genes are TRBV11-3 and TRBJ2-1, with D unresolved. From germline, CDR1 is SGHNT and CDR2 YENEEA. This CDR3 is 15 amino acids long. The V end lost 2 bases, the J end lost 8 bases, and 16 bases lay between the germline ends. CDR3 region: CASSLCGPIFDEQFF. In DNA form, the CDR3 reads TGTGCCAGCAGCTTATGCGGTCCCATCTTCGATGAGCAGTTCTTC.

This chain joins TRBV20-1 and TRBJ1-5, with no clear D. Germline V CDR1 and CDR2: DFQATT, SNEGSKA (reference sequence). The CDR3 has 15 residues. Trimming left V 0 bases short and J 1 base short, with 10 bases between. The CDR3 spells CSARDKVSSNQPQHF. The DNA for the CDR3 is TGCAGTGCTAGAGATAAGGTTTCAAGCAATCAGCCCCAGCATTTT.

The rearrangement uses TRBV12-3 or TRBV12-4 and TRBJ1-5, with TRBD1 as a possible D gene (5 bases). Deletions cut 8 bases from V and 3 bases from J, with 14 bases between. The CDR3 spans 14 residues. The CDR3 region is CASWGTGLNQPQHF. In DNA, the CDR3 is TGTGCCAGCTGGGGGACGGGACTCAATCAGCCCCAGCATTTT.

This chain joins TRBV5-6 and TRBJ1-6; no clear D. The V end lost 0 bases, the J end lost 6 bases, and 4 bases lay between the germline ends. CDR1 and CDR2 from the germline V gene are SGHDT and YYEEEE. The CDR3 extends over 13 amino acids. CDR3 in amino acids: CASSLGVNSPLHF. The CDR3 DNA follows: TGTGCCAGCAGCTTGGGTGTTAATTCACCCCTCCACTTT.

The rearrangement links TRBV20-1 to TRBJ2-7; D not resolved. Germline V lookup: CDR1 DFQATT, CDR2 SNEGSKA (reference sequence). The CDR3 is 15 amino acids. V lost 0 bases and J lost 2, with 14 bases in between. The DNA of the CDR3 is TGCAGTGCTAGAGATATTGGGTCCTCTCCCTACGAGCAGTACTTC. Its translation is CSARDIGSSPYEQYF.

This chain connects TRBV20-1 to TRBJ2-7, with 8 bases that match TRBD1. Looked up from germline, CDR1 is DFQATT and CDR2 is SNEGSKA (reference sequence). V shed 7 bases and J 1 base; nucleotides not matched to a gene: 6. This CDR3 comprises 13 residues. The CDR3 reads CSVLQGASYEQYF. The CDR3 DNA follows: TGCAGTGTGTTGCAGGGGGCGTCCTACGAGCAGTACTTC.

The rearrangement links TRBV7-2 to TRBJ1-4; no firm D call. The CDR3 totals 16 residues. The germline CDR1 and CDR2 sequences are SGHTA and FQGNSA. The ends were cut back, 1 base at V and 7 bases at J, with 16 bases in the middle. This chain's CDR3 is CASSLEAWGRGEKLFF. The DNA for the CDR3 is TGTGCCAGCAGCTTAGAGGCGTGGGGTCGGGGTGAAAAACTGTTTTTT.

The chain joins TRBV12-3 or TRBV12-4 to TRBJ2-3, with D perhaps assigned TRBD1 or TRBD2 (5 bases each). This CDR3 region has 14 residues. V shed 3 bases and J shed 4 bases, with 11 bases lying between them. The CDR3 DNA reads as TGTGCCAGCAGTTTCGCCCTGGGGGCAGATACGCAGTATTTT. Its translation: CASSFALGADTQYF.

The genes are TRBV7-2 and TRBJ2-4; D possibly uses TRBD1 or TRBD2 (5 bases each). Germline CDR1 reads SGHTA; CDR2 reads FQGNSA. The CDR3 spans 14 residues. V lost 3 bases and J lost 4, with 10 bases in between. CDR3 coding DNA: TGTGCCAGCAGCTTCCCGGGGCTAAAAAACATTCAGTACTTC. Protein sequence: CASSFPGLKNIQYF.

V gene TRBV6-2 or TRBV6-3 combines with J gene TRBJ2-1; 10 bases are a match to TRBD2. Germline loops: CDR1 MNHEY, CDR2 SVGEGT. The CDR3 consists of 15 residues. Trimming at V came to 7 bases and at J to 7 bases, leaving 10 bases not matched to a gene. The CDR3 nucleotides are TGTGCCAGCACCCCCAAGCGGGGGGGCTATAATGAGCAGTTCTTC. Protein: CASTPKRGGYNEQFF.